This entry lists 3 T cell receptor beta chains sequenced from one sample in a study of blood T cells in healthy people across ages. A second roughly 7 to 12 cycle PCR used barcoded and J-beta primers. TCRdb reprocessed the 5' RACE reads with MiXCR, giving one entry per CDR3 protein. The sample consists of about 1.6 million distinct CDR3 sequences, roughly 30% of them appearing once. Input material: blood. These receptor sequences come from a young woman in good health.

This clonotype was picked up a small number of times. The DNA of the CDR3 is TGCAGCGCCCTGATATTTGGGGGCGGCTACACCTTC. It yields the protein CSALIFGGGYTF. The chain combines TRBV29-1 with TRBJ1-2, with D tentatively TRBD1 (6 bases). From germline, CDR1 is SQVTM and CDR2 ANQGSEA. This CDR3 contains 12 residues. Trimming pared 7 bases from V and 8 bases from J, leaving 17 bases between.

This sequence joins TRBV7-2 and TRBJ2-3; 9 positions match TRBD2. Trimming cost V 5 bases and J 5 bases; bases outside gene matches: 14. Germline V gene lookup returns CDR1 SGHTA and CDR2 FQGNSA. The CDR3 is 17 residues long. The CDR3 here is CASSKQRPAGGQDTQYF. DNA for the CDR3: TGTGCCAGCAGCAAACAACGTCCAGCGGGGGGCCAAGATACGCAGTATTTT.

This clonotype has only a few counts. The chain carries TRBV9 and TRBJ2-1; D unclear. Germline CDR1 is SGDLS and CDR2 is YYNGEE. V lost 3 bases to trimming and J lost 0 bases, with 10 bases between them. This CDR3 contains 15 residues. The CDR3 DNA reads as TGTGCCAGCAGCGCCCAAAAAAGCTCCTACAATGAGCAGTTCTTC. Protein: CASSAQKSSYNEQFF. Looking up the rest from reference TRBV9 and TRBJ2-1 gives the full variable domain: DSGVTQTPKHLITATGQRVTLRCSPRSGDLSVYWYQQSLDQGLQFLIQYYNGEERAKGNILERFSAQQFPDLHSELNLSSLELGDSALYFCASSAQKSSYNEQFFGPGTRLTVL.